This T cell receptor beta chain originates from a study of PD-L1 blockade in urothelial cancer. Background on the study: Every 3 weeks, patients received intravenous atezolizumab 1,200 mg, beginning 2014. Across blood samples, T cells had a median count of about 150,000.

Described time point: peripheral blood 6 weeks after treatment start. The cohort comprised individuals with locally advanced or metastatic urothelial carcinoma. TCRdb's copy holds only in-frame clones and misses some; the assay was immunoSEQ multiplex PCR. Counted here are about 50,000 clones, roughly 80% occurring once; the ten biggest clones make up about 10%. The CDR3 sequence is 14 residues long. The germline V and J ends were trimmed by 4 bases and 0 bases, with 10 bases remaining between them. Per the germline V gene, CDR1 is SGHTS and CDR2 is YDEGEE. This TCR was sampled from a man between 65 and 79 years old with urothelial cancer. This chain uses TRBV5-8 with TRBJ1-1, with D possibly TRBD1 on 6 matching bases. Sequencing was performed on PBMCs, taken around atezolizumab (anti-PD-L1) treatment. The CDR3 sequence: CASSLEGVNTEAFF. The CDR3 DNA follows: TGTGCCAGCAGCCTAGAGGGGGTGAACACTGAAGCTTTCTTT.